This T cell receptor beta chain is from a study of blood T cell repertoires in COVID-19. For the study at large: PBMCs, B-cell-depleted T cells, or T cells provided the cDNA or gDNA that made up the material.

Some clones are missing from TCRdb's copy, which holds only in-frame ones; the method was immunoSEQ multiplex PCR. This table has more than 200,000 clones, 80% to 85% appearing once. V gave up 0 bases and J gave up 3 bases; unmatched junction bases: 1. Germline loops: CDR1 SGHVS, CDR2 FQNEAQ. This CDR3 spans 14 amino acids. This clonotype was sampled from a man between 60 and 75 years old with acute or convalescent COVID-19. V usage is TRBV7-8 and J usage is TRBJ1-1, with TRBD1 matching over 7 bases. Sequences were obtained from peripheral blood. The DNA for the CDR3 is TGTGCCAGCAGCTTAGCGACAGGGTACACTGAAGCTTTCTTT. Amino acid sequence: CASSLATGYTEAFF.